The sequence of this T cell receptor (beta chain) was determined in a study of shared clonotypes between healthy human individuals. Germline lookup yields CDR1 SNHLY and CDR2 FYNNEI. This CDR3 comprises 15 residues. V lost 6 bases and J lost 2, with 17 bases in between. Replicate PCRs run on sorted subsets employed 150 to 250 ng DNA, 30,000 to 35,000 T cell genomes. The protocol was immunoSEQ multiplex PCR, while the TCRdb copy is restricted to in-frame clones and leaves out a portion. Altogether approximately 2.3 million clones are present, over 90% being singletons, with the ten largest covering around 0.4%. The study separated CD4+ cells into CD45RA+ naive and CD45RA-negative memory subsets.

The chain couples TRBV2 to TRBJ2-7, with D possibly matching TRBD2 (5 bases). This TCR was recovered from a man aged 18 to 29 in good health. Some clones in this sample may be carry-over from other donors' samples. Sequencing used naive CD4+ T cells from PBMCs. Subset denoted: CD45RA+ positively selected. This CDR3 is CASRTSRGSPYEQYF. DNA of the CDR3: TGTGCCAGCAGAACCTCCCGAGGGAGCCCCTACGAGCAGTACTTC.